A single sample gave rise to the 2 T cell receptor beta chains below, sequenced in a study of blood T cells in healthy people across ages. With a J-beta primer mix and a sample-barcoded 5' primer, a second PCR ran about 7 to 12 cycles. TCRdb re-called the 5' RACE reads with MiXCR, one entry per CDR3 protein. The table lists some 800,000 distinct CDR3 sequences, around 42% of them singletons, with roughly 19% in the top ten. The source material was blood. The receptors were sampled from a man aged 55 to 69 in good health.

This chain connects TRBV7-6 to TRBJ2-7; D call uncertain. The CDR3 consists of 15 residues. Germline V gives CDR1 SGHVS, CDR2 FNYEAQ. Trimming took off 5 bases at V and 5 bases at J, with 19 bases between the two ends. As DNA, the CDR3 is TGTGCCAGCAGCCCACCCCGAGGAACGGGCCACGAGCAGTACTTC. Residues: CASSPPRGTGHEQYF.

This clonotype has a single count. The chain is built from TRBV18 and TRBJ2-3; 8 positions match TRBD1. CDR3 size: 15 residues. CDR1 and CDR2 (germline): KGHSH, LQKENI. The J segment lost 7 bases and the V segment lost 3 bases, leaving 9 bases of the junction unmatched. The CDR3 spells CASSPPGTGLNTQYF. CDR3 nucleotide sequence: TGTGCCAGCTCACCCCCCGGGACAGGTCTAAATACGCAGTATTTT. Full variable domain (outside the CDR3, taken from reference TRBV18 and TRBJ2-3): NAGVMQNPRHLVRRRGQEARLRCSPMKGHSHVYWYRQLPEEGLKFMVYLQKENIIDESGMPKERFSAEFPKEGPSILRIQQVVRGDSAAYFCASSPPGTGLNTQYFGPGTRLTVL.